The clone carrying this T cell receptor (beta chain) was seen ten or more times. This specimen belongs to a study of T-cell reconstitution after alpha-beta-depleted transplantation in children. In germline, CDR1 is ENHRY, CDR2 SYGVKD. V was trimmed by 4 bases and J by 6 bases, leaving 7 bases between them. There are 11 residues in the CDR3. Unique molecular identifiers were incorporated into the prepared TCRbeta library. In TCRdb, the PCR reads were re-called with MiXCR into one record per CDR3 protein. The repertoire consists of some 130,000 distinct CDR3 sequences, with around 9.8% occurring once and the leading ten covering about 24%.

V and J are TRBV10-3 and TRBJ2-7; weak D call: TRBD2 (5 bases). The sample here was PBMCs, mostly from graft donor cells, taken 180 days after TCRalphabeta/CD19-depleted stem cell transplant. The TCR was taken from a girl younger than two who had a stem cell transplant for combined immunodeficiency, so the T cells may come from the graft donor. The CDR3 sequence is CAISARGEQYF. The CDR3 nucleotides are TGTGCCATCAGTGCCCGGGGCGAGCAGTACTTC.